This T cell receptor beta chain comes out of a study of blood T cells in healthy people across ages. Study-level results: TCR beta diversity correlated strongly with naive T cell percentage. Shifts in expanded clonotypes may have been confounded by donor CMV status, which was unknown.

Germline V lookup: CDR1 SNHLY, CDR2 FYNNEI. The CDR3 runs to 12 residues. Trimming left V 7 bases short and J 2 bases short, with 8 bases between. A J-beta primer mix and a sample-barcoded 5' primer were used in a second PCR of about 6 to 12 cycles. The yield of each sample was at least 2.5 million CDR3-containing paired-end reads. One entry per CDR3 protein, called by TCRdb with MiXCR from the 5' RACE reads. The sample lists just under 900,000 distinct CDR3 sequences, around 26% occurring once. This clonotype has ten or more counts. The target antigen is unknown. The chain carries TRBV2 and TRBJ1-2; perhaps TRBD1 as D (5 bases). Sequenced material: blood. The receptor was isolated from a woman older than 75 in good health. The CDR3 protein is CASTEGNYGYTF. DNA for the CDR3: TGTGCCAGCACTGAGGGGAACTATGGCTACACCTTC.